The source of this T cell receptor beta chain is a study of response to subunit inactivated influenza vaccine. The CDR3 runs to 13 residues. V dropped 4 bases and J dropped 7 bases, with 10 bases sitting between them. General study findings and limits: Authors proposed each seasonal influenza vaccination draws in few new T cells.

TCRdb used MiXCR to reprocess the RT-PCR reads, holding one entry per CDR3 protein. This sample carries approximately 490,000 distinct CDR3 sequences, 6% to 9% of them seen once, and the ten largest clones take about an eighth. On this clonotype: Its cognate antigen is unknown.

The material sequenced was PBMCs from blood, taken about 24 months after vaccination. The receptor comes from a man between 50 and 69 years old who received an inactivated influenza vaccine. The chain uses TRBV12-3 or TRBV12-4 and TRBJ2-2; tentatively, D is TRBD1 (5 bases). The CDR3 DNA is TGTGCCAGCAGTTCCCGACAGAGCGGGGAGCTGTTTTTT. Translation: CASSSRQSGELFF.